The rows below give T cell receptor beta chains drawn from one sample of a study of blood T cell repertoires in COVID-19. Sequenced by immunoSEQ multiplex PCR; TCRdb stores in-frame clones only, minus some. This sample has over 200,000 clones, with 90% found just once. Specimen: PBMCs or T cells enriched from blood (not recorded which). These receptors originate from a young man who had been exposed to COVID-19. CDR3s include the opening cysteine and the closing phenylalanine or tryptophan. A D gene is named only where the DNA matches it firmly. Only some rows state a clone size, as once, few, many or a class for expanded clones.

clone size,D gene,J gene,V gene,CDR3 DNA,CDR3 protein
.,.,TRBJ1-2,TRBV11-2,TGTGCCAGCAGCTTAGCCCGTATCTATGGCTACACCTTC,CASSLARIYGYTF
.,TRBD1,TRBJ2-7,TRBV2,TGTGCCAGCAGCGAGACGTCCGTCGGGACAGGGTCCTACGAGCAGTACTTC,CASSETSVGTGSYEQYF
once,TRBD1,TRBJ1-1,TRBV24-1,TGTGCCACCAATAGAGGGACAGGGGTGGCTGAAGCTTTCTTT,CATNRGTGVAEAFF
.,TRBD2,TRBJ2-4,TRBV3-1/TRBV3-2,TGTGCCAGCAGCCGCCGACTAGCGGGGGGGGAAAACATTCAGTACTTC,CASSRRLAGGENIQYF
.,.,TRBJ1-1,TRBV6-2/TRBV6-3,TGTGCCAGCAGCGTCGGTACCTTCATGAACACTGAAGCTTTCTTT,CASSVGTFMNTEAFF
.,TRBD1,TRBJ1-2,TRBV29-1,TGCAGCGTTGAGGACAGGGATAAATATGGCTACACCTTC,CSVEDRDKYGYTF
.,.,TRBJ1-5,TRBV4-1,TGCGCCAGCAGCCAAGATTGCAGGGGAGAACTTCATAGTCAGCCCCAGCATTTT,CASSQDCRGELHSQPQHF
.,.,TRBJ1-2,TRBV10-1,TGCGCCAGCAGTGAGTCGGCCGGGGGAGGTAGCTATGGCTACACCTTC,CASSESAGGGSYGYTF
few,.,TRBJ2-1,TRBV27,TGTGCCAGCAGTCATGCCGGGACTCAACATACTGAGCAGTTCTTC,CASSHAGTQHTEQFF
once,.,TRBJ2-5,TRBV6-4,TGTGCCTCGAAGGGACTCGAACTTGTTGAGACCCAGTACTTC,CASKGLELVETQYF
.,TRBD1,TRBJ2-5,TRBV7-9,TGTGCCAGCACCGATAGGGACAGGGGGCGTCTGCAGACCCAGTACTTC,CASTDRDRGRLQTQYF
.,.,TRBJ1-2,TRBV5-1,TGCGCCAGCAGCTTTAACAGGTCACCTAACTATGGCTACACCTTC,CASSFNRSPNYGYTF
.,.,TRBJ1-1,TRBV5-1,TGCGCCAGCAGCTTGAGGGGGACTGAAGCTTTCTTT,CASSLRGTEAFF
.,.,TRBJ1-1,TRBV6-5,TGTGCCAGCAGAGAGGCGGTGAACACTGAAGCTTTCTTT,CASREAVNTEAFF
.,.,TRBJ1-2,TRBV6-1,TGTGCCAGCAGTGAATACGTGACAGACAGATATGGCTACACCTTC,CASSEYVTDRYGYTF
.,.,TRBJ2-3,TRBV11-2,TGTGCCAGCAGCTTAGTCCCTTGGCGGGTCACAGATACGCAGTATTTT,CASSLVPWRVTDTQYF
.,.,TRBJ1-2,TRBV5-1,TGCGCCAGCAGCCGAGGGTATGGCTACACCTTC,CASSRGYGYTF
.,.,TRBJ2-3,TRBV5-1,TGCGCCAGCAGCTTGGTGGCGGGGCGGATGAGTTCAGATACGCAGTATTTT,CASSLVAGRMSSDTQYF
.,TRBD1,TRBJ1-1,TRBV12-3/TRBV12-4,TGTGCCAGCAGTACAGGGGGAAACACTGAAGCTTTCTTT,CASSTGGNTEAFF
.,TRBD1,TRBJ2-5,TRBV4-3,TGCGCCAGCAGCCAAACGGGACAGGGTAGAGAGACCCAGTACTTC,CASSQTGQGRETQYF
.,.,TRBJ2-2,TRBV6-4,TGTGCCAGCAGTGACGAGGCCGGGGAGCTGTTTTTT,CASSDEAGELFF
.,.,TRBJ2-7,TRBV3-1/TRBV3-2,TGTGCCAGCAGCCAAGTCGGCAGGGTTTACGAGCAGTACTTC,CASSQVGRVYEQYF
.,.,TRBJ2-5,TRBV7-6,TGTGCCAGCAGCTTAGAGGGGGAAGGGACCCAGTACTTC,CASSLEGEGTQYF
.,TRBD1,TRBJ2-7,TRBV7-2,TGTGCCAGCAGCCAGGGACAGGGTTGGGAGCAGTACTTC,CASSQGQGWEQYF
.,.,TRBJ1-2,TRBV5-8,TGTGCCAGCACCGTCATACAGGCGAATGGCTACACCTTC,CASTVIQANGYTF
.,.,TRBJ2-7,TRBV3-1/TRBV3-2,TGTGCCAGCAGCCCTAAGTCGGGGGAATGGGACGAGCAGTACTTC,CASSPKSGEWDEQYF
.,TRBD1,TRBJ2-5,TRBV7-2,TGTGCCAGCAGCGTCCGACAGGGGAGGGAGACCCAGTACTTC,CASSVRQGRETQYF
.,.,TRBJ2-3,TRBV5-5,TGTGCCAGCAGCTTGTCGGGCGGGACCACAGATACGCAGTATTTT,CASSLSGGTTDTQYF
.,TRBD1,TRBJ1-4,TRBV7-9,TGTGCCAGCAGCATCCGGACAGGGGCCGGCGGTGAAAAACTGTTTTTT,CASSIRTGAGGEKLFF
.,TRBD2,TRBJ2-2,TRBV4-1,TGCGCCAGCAGCAACCCCACTCGAACTAGCGGGGCGAACACCGGGGAGCTGTTTTTT,CASSNPTRTSGANTGELFF
.,TRBD1,TRBJ1-2,TRBV6-5,TGTGCCAGCAGTTACCAACAGGGGTCTGGCTACACCTTC,CASSYQQGSGYTF
.,.,TRBJ2-1,TRBV7-2,TGTGCCAGCAGCTCCAGACCCTCTGGAGGATACGGTGAGCAGTTCTTC,CASSSRPSGGYGEQFF
.,.,TRBJ1-4,TRBV10-1,TGCGCCAGCAGTGAGTCGTTGGGGCGCCAGGGGACGGGAGAAAAACTGTTTTTT,CASSESLGRQGTGEKLFF
.,TRBD1,TRBJ1-1,TRBV2,TGTGCCAGCAAATTACAGGGGGCGCGAGAAGCTTTCTTT,CASKLQGAREAFF
.,.,TRBJ2-3,TRBV4-3,TGCGCCAGCAGCCAAGATATGGGGGCCAGCGCAGATACGCAGTATTTT,CASSQDMGASADTQYF
.,.,TRBJ2-1,TRBV14,TGTGCCAGCAGCCAAATCCTACTCCCTTACAATGAGCAGTTCTTC,CASSQILLPYNEQFF
.,.,TRBJ1-6,TRBV19,TGTGCCACGACGGACAGTAATTCACCCCTCCACTTT,CATTDSNSPLHF
.,.,TRBJ1-2,TRBV5-8,TGTGCCAGCAGCCCGAGTTCGACGGTGGGAGGCTATGGCTACACCTTC,CASSPSSTVGGYGYTF
.,.,TRBJ1-1,TRBV7-2,TGTGCCAGCAGCTTACCGCTTCAGATATTAGACACGAACACTGAAGCTTTCTTT,CASSLPLQILDTNTEAFF
.,TRBD2,TRBJ2-2,TRBV2,TGTGCCAGCAGTGAGGGACTAGCGGGGGGGTTCACCGCCGGGGAGCTGTTTTTT,CASSEGLAGGFTAGELFF
.,TRBD2,TRBJ2-5,TRBV4-2,TGTGCCAGCAGCACCCGACTAGCGGGGCAAGAGACCCAGTACTTC,CASSTRLAGQETQYF
.,TRBD1,TRBJ2-7,TRBV19,TGTGCCAGCTCAAAAGGACAGGGGAACTACGAGCAGTACTTC,CASSKGQGNYEQYF
.,.,TRBJ1-2,TRBV18,TGTGCCAGCTCACCTAACTCTGATACAGTACACTTTTCCACTAACTATGGCTACACCTTC,CASSPNSDTVHFSTNYGYTF
.,.,TRBJ1-2,TRBV9,TGTGCCAGCAGCGCGGTTCGAAACTTCTATGGCTACACCTTC,CASSAVRNFYGYTF
.,.,TRBJ1-4,TRBV6-5,TGTGCCAGCAACGGCTATACGGGGGAAAAACTGTTTTTT,CASNGYTGEKLFF
.,TRBD1,TRBJ1-1,TRBV10-2,TGCGCCAGCAGGGCCGGGACAGCGAACACTGAAGCTTTCTTT,CASRAGTANTEAFF
.,TRBD2,TRBJ2-3,TRBV6-5,TGTGCCAGCGCCCAGACGGGGGGGCCGAGGGATACGCAGTATTTT,CASAQTGGPRDTQYF
.,TRBD2,TRBJ2-3,TRBV4-3,TGCGCCAGCAGCCAAGAAGCATCTGTGGGACTACTAGATACGCAGTATTTT,CASSQEASVGLLDTQYF
.,TRBD2,TRBJ2-3,TRBV10-1,TGCGCCAGCAGTGAGTCCTACTCTAGCGGGGGACTACCGGGGCGGCCGACAGATACGCAGTATTTT,CASSESYSSGGLPGRPTDTQYF
.,.,TRBJ2-7,TRBV29-1,TGCAGCGTTGAAGATGGAGGCGGTCAGCAGTACTTC,CSVEDGGGQQYF
.,.,TRBJ1-6,TRBV3-1/TRBV3-2,TGTGCCAGCAGCATCGGAGTGGGGGCGTTGTCACCCCTCCACTTT,CASSIGVGALSPLHF
.,.,TRBJ1-2,TRBV19,TGTGCCAGTAGTATCCCCTCCACAGGGTCTAACTATGGCTACACCTTC,CASSIPSTGSNYGYTF
.,.,TRBJ1-5,TRBV3-1/TRBV3-2,TGTGCCAGCAGCCAAGACGGCATGGGCAGCAATCAGCCCCAGCATTTT,CASSQDGMGSNQPQHF